Listed below are T cell receptor beta chains from one sample, sequenced in a study of radiotherapy plus CTLA-4 blockade in lung cancer. The table came from immunoSEQ multiplex PCR; TCRdb's copy has only in-frame clones and leaves some out. The data hold about 70,000 clones, with 70% to 80% observed a single time. The specimen was peripheral blood, collected from a patient treated with radiotherapy plus ipilimumab. The receptors stem from a human donor with non-small cell lung cancer whose response to radiotherapy plus ipilimumab could not be evaluated. Some clones in this sample may be carry-over from other donors' samples. CDR3s leave out the opening cysteine and the closing phenylalanine or tryptophan. Rows may omit the clone size; those that give it use once, few, many or a size class.

clone size	J gene	V gene	CDR3 protein
NA	TRBJ1-1	TRBV29-1	SVGGGLNTEAF
few	TRBJ2-1	TRBV6-6	ASSYPLAGGPNEQF
NA	TRBJ2-7	TRBV5-5	ASSGVNFYSYEQY
NA	TRBJ1-1	TRBV5-1	ASSSGLQLNTEAF
few	TRBJ1-2	TRBV28	ASTPHRNYGYT
NA	TRBJ2-5	TRBV4-2	ASSPGTGRQETQY
NA	TRBJ1-2	TRBV6-5	ASSYSEGRRPDYT
NA	TRBJ2-1	TRBV5-1	ASSLSGTSSYNEQF
NA	TRBJ1-1	TRBV6-1	ASSGRGGNTEAF
NA	TRBJ2-7	TRBV10-3	AISPEVSGEQY
NA	TRBJ1-2	TRBV5-1	ASSLVGGGYT
NA	TRBJ1-2	TRBV5-5	ASSPAPGQGGFYGYT
few	TRBJ2-7	TRBV28	ASMGQLLSYEQY
NA	TRBJ2-5	TRBV19	ASSVRLEQETQY
NA	TRBJ2-7	TRBV2	ASTTSKIYEQY
NA	TRBJ1-2	TRBV10-3	AISGTGVNYGYT
NA	NA	TRBV7-2	ASSLAQHYEQY
NA	TRBJ1-2	TRBV12-5	ASGTTGAGGYT
NA	TRBJ1-3	TRBV28	ASKSGTGGTPIY
few	TRBJ2-3	TRBV5-6	ASSQDRPDTQY
NA	TRBJ2-2	TRBV5-1	ASKLAGVPPRELF
NA	TRBJ2-7	TRBV19	ASSPGGPYEQY
NA	TRBJ1-5	TRBV6-5	ASRAGNQPQH
NA	TRBJ2-1	TRBV7-6	ASSPFLRTDNEQF
NA	TRBJ2-5	TRBV6-5	ASSPMGQPRETQY
few	TRBJ2-5	TRBV7-2	ASSVSGVGGTQY
NA	TRBJ1-1	TRBV6-5	ASSYSNTEAF
NA	TRBJ2-1	TRBV19	ASSTTSLDWSNEQF
NA	TRBJ1-4	TRBV18	ASSPQPNEKLF
once	TRBJ1-2	TRBV6-1	ASSIDIGGTYGYT
NA	TRBJ1-1	TRBV27	ATRTGLGAF
once	TRBJ2-5	TRBV7-2	ASSLDFIQQGLRTQY
NA	TRBJ2-1	TRBV25-1	ASSQGSSYNEQF
NA	TRBJ2-7	TRBV6-6	ASSSVAYEQY
once	TRBJ2-7	TRBV5-4	ASSDLSGGAQYEQY
NA	TRBJ1-1	TRBV6-1	ASSDFAGGHTEAF
NA	TRBJ2-3	TRBV2	ATKWRQDRDTQY
NA	TRBJ1-1	TRBV18	ASSPLSRGNTEAF
NA	TRBJ2-2	TRBV19	ASSPGVTGELF
NA	TRBJ2-4	TRBV6-1	ASSASGLAGNIQY
few	TRBJ1-6	TRBV4-3	ASSRALTGSNSPLH
NA	TRBJ1-5	TRBV19	ASSYGRGNQPQH
NA	TRBJ2-6	TRBV6-1	ASSPGGSGANVLT
NA	TRBJ1-5	TRBV4-3	ASSQDYDHYSNQPQH
NA	TRBJ1-2	TRBV7-3	ASRPDRVYGYT
once	TRBJ2-1	TRBV29-1	SVEGGQKANEQF
NA	TRBJ1-1	TRBV7-8	ASSQRMNTEAF
NA	TRBJ1-1	TRBV18	ASSPPERVWNTEAF
NA	TRBJ1-2	TRBV5-4	ASSPDRGYSYGYT
NA	TRBJ1-5	TRBV6-5	ASSYRGSNQPQH
NA	TRBJ1-2	TRBV6-6	ASSSTGYGYT
NA	TRBJ2-7	TRBV14	ASSPGLYSYEQY
NA	TRBJ2-5	TRBV5-4	ASSSPGDSGQETQY
NA	TRBJ1-1	TRBV6-5	ASSSIQGAEAF
NA	TRBJ2-2	TRBV7-9	ASSLSRSSDTGELF